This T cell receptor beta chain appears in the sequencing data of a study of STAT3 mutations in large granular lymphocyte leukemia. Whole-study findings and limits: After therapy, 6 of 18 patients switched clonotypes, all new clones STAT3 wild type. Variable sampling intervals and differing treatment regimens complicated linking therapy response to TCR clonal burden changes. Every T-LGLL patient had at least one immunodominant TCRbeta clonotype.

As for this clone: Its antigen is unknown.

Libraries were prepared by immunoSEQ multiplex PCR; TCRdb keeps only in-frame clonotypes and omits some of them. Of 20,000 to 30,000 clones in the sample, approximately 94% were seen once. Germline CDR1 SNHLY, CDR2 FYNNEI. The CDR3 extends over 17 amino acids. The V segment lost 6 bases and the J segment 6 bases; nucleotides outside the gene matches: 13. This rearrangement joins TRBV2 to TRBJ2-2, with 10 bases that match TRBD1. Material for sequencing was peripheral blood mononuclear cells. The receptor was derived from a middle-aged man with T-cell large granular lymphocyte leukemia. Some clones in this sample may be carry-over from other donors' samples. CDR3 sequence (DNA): TGTGCCAGCAGCGGAGGCCCCGGGACAGGGGTCCCCGGGGAGCTGTTTTTT. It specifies CASSGGPGTGVPGELFF.